This T cell receptor beta chain was retrieved from a study of shared clonotypes between healthy human individuals. Naive CD8 cells, CD45RO-negative and positively selected for CCR7, excluded terminally differentiated effector memory CD45RA+ cells. The CDR3 is 14 residues long. Germline V gives CDR1 LNHDA, CDR2 SQIVND (reference sequence). V lost 2 bases and J lost 7, with 12 bases in between. Deep was the level used in running the assay. Sequencing used immunoSEQ multiplex PCR; TCRdb keeps in-frame clones, though not all of them. The top ten clones hold 1.5% to 2% of a sample with approximately 2,200,000 clones, under 95% of them seen once.

This clonotype was obtained from a man between 18 and 29 years old in good health. Some clones in this sample may be carry-over from other donors' samples. Sequenced sample: naive CD8+ T cells from PBMCs. The chain links TRBV19 to TRBJ1-5; unclear D gene. CDR3 in amino acids: CASSITRVDQPQHF. DNA of the CDR3: TGTGCCAGTAGTATAACTCGGGTCGACCAGCCCCAGCATTTT.